These 23 T cell receptor beta chains originate from one sample sequenced in a study of shared clonotypes between healthy human individuals. The table came from immunoSEQ multiplex PCR; TCRdb's copy has only in-frame clones and leaves some out. The table lists some 700,000 clones, roughly 87% of them singletons, with around a third in the top ten. The sequencing input was memory CD8+ T cells from PBMCs. Subset specified: CD45RO+ cells pooled with CCR7-negative TemRA cells. Receptor source: a man between 18 and 29 years old in good health. Some clones in this sample may be carry-over from other donors' samples.

This clone was detected many times. Other DNA sequences in this sample translate to the same CDR3. The V gene is TRBV5-4, the J gene TRBJ1-1; tentatively, D is TRBD1 (5 bases). V was trimmed by 1 base and J by 4 bases, leaving 5 bases between them. Germline V gene data show CDR1 as SGHNT and CDR2 as YYREEE (reference sequence). The CDR3 length is 12 residues. The DNA for the CDR3 is TGTGCCAGCAGCTTGAGGGGCACTGAAGCTTTCTTT. Its translation is CASSLRGTEAFF.

This chain uses TRBV7-8 with TRBJ2-7, with D perhaps matching TRBD1 (6 bases). The ends were cut back, 1 base at V and 4 bases at J, with 11 bases in the middle. The CDR3 length is 14 residues. From germline, CDR1 is SGHVS and CDR2 FQNEAQ. CDR3: CASSLDWGLYEQYF. CDR3 nucleotide sequence: TGTGCCAGCAGCTTAGATTGGGGGCTATACGAGCAGTACTTC.

V gene TRBV19 combines with J gene TRBJ1-3; the D gene is possibly TRBD1 (6 bases). Germline V gene data show CDR1 as LNHDA and CDR2 as SQIVND (reference sequence). This CDR3 is built from 15 residues. V gave up 5 bases and J gave up 0 bases, with 11 bases separating them. The CDR3 protein is CASSLTGNSGNTIYF. The CDR3 nucleotides are TGTGCCAGTAGTCTAACAGGGAACTCTGGAAACACCATATATTTT.

In regard to this clone: A much larger clone lies one base from this, so it may be a read error. The chain uses TRBV4-1 and TRBJ2-7; D unclear. CDR3 length: 13 residues. Germline-derived CDR1 and CDR2 are MGHRA and YSYEKL. V shed 7 bases and J shed 4 bases, with 14 bases lying between them. CDR3 in DNA: TGCGCCAGCAACACAAGGCTAGGGTACGAGCAGTACTTC. Amino acids: CASNTRLGYEQYF.

This clone was seen more than once but under ten times. V gene TRBV30 combines with J gene TRBJ2-2; 9 positions match TRBD1. V was pared by 7 bases and J by 2 bases, with 8 bases of the junction left unmatched. CDR1 and CDR2 (germline): GTSNPN, SVGIG (reference sequence). The CDR3 length is 15 residues. Here the CDR3 reads CASNPGQGNTGELFF. CDR3 DNA sequence: TGTGCCTCAAACCCGGGACAGGGTAACACCGGGGAGCTGTTTTTT.

Turning to this clone: This specimen includes other DNA sequences encoding the same CDR3. The chain carries TRBV2 and TRBJ1-1; D is perhaps TRBD1 (6 bases). The CDR3 has 14 residues. Germline values: CDR1 SNHLY, CDR2 FYNNEI. V was clipped by 7 bases and J by 0 bases, with 12 bases between them. The CDR3 sequence is CASTLGQLNTEAFF. DNA for the CDR3: TGTGCCAGCACTTTAGGACAGCTGAACACTGAAGCTTTCTTT.

The V gene is TRBV18, the J gene TRBJ2-3, with D perhaps TRBD2 (5 bases). The CDR3 is 15 amino acids. Looked up from germline, CDR1 is KGHSH and CDR2 is LQKENI. With 5 bases removed from V and 0 bases from J, the gap between germline ends came to 12 bases. The CDR3 region is CASSGEFGSTDTQYF. CDR3 nucleotide sequence: TGTGCCAGCTCAGGGGAGTTCGGGAGCACAGATACGCAGTATTTT.

The chain combines TRBV6-1 with TRBJ2-1; 12 bases match TRBD2. After removal of 5 bases from V and 10 bases from J, the junction contained 9 bases not matched to a gene. This CDR3 has 15 amino acids. Germline values: CDR1 MNHNS, CDR2 SASEGT. CDR3 in amino acids: CASSPLRLAGDEQFF. CDR3 sequence (DNA): TGTGCCAGCAGTCCACTGAGACTAGCGGGGGACGAGCAGTTCTTC.

This chain uses TRBV5-6 with TRBJ1-4; 7 positions match TRBD1. Germline loops: CDR1 SGHDT, CDR2 YYEEEE. V lost 4 bases and J lost 5; bases outside the gene matches: 8. The CDR3 loop spans 15 amino acids. The CDR3 coding sequence is TGTGCCAGCAGCCCGGGAGCAGGGGGAAATGAAAAACTGTTTTTT. The encoded protein is CASSPGAGGNEKLFF.

The rearrangement uses TRBV27 and TRBJ2-7; weak D call: TRBD2 (5 bases). Trimming removed 5 bases at V and 2 bases at J, with 19 bases between. The CDR3 has 16 amino acids. CDR1 and CDR2 from the germline V gene are MNHEY and SMNVEV (reference sequence). CDR3 coding DNA: TGTGCCAGCAGTGCCTCACGGGGTCCCGTCGCCTACGAGCAGTACTTC. It translates to CASSASRGPVAYEQYF.

The rearrangement uses TRBV5-6 and TRBJ2-1, with 9 bases that match TRBD1. CDR1 and CDR2 (germline): SGHDT, YYEEEE. Unmatched junction bases numbered 4, after V lost 0 bases and J lost 3 bases. This CDR3 spans 16 amino acids. For the CDR3, the DNA is TGTGCCAGCAGCTTGGGGCCGGGACAGGGCTACAATGAGCAGTTCTTC. Its translation is CASSLGPGQGYNEQFF.

This sequence joins TRBV5-1 and TRBJ2-1, with TRBD2 as a possible D gene (7 bases). Germline V gives CDR1 SGHRS, CDR2 YFSETQ. The germline V and J ends were trimmed by 0 bases and 0 bases, with 16 bases remaining between them. The CDR3 has 18 amino acids. CDR3 sequence reads: CASSLAGGEGVSYNEQFF. In DNA form, the CDR3 reads TGCGCCAGCAGCTTGGCGGGGGGCGAGGGGGTCTCCTACAATGAGCAGTTCTTC. The full variable domain, rest sourced from reference TRBV5-1 and TRBJ2-1, is KAGVTQTPRYLIKTRGQQVTLSCSPISGHRSVSWYQQTPGQGLQFLFEYFSETQRNKGNFPGRFSGRQFSNSRSEMNVSTLELGDSALYLCASSLAGGEGVSYNEQFFGPGTRLTVL.

The rearrangement links TRBV25-1 to TRBJ2-5; TRBD1 matches at 11 bases. The better agreement between TRBJ2-7 and the DNA end casts doubt on the J call. The CDR3 has 14 residues. CDR1 and CDR2 from the germline V gene are MGHDK and SYGVNS. CDR3 region: CASSVRDRGYEQYF. The CDR3 coding sequence is TGTGCCAGCAGTGTCCGGGACAGGGGGTACGAGCAGTACTTC.

The V call is TRBV28, the J call TRBJ2-7, with TRBD2 as a possible D gene (6 bases). The CDR3 sequence is 16 residues long. Trimming left V 5 bases short and J 0 bases short, with 17 bases between. CDR1 and CDR2 from the germline V gene are MDHEN and SYDVKM. CDR3 residues: CASSPLGFGGSYEQYF. Here the CDR3 DNA reads TGTGCCAGCAGTCCCTTAGGATTCGGGGGCTCCTACGAGCAGTACTTC.

This clone has just one count. This chain uses TRBV30 with TRBJ2-1; D perhaps matches TRBD2 (5 bases). From germline, CDR1 is GTSNPN and CDR2 SVGIG (reference sequence). The CDR3 is 14 residues long. V lost 7 bases and J 4 bases, leaving 17 bases between the germline ends. In DNA form, the CDR3 reads TGTGCCTCAGGAGGTCCGCCGGGTTACAATGAGCAGTTCTTC. It yields the protein CASGGPPGYNEQFF.

The rearrangement joins TRBV29-1 to TRBJ2-1; 7 bases map to TRBD1. V gave up 6 bases and J gave up 8 bases; unmatched junction bases: 10. The germline CDR1 and CDR2 sequences are SQVTM and ANQGSEA. The CDR3 is made up of 13 amino acids. The CDR3 sequence is CSVRQGKGYEQFF. The CDR3 nucleotides are TGCAGCGTACGACAGGGAAAAGGCTATGAGCAGTTCTTC.

The chain joins TRBV9 to TRBJ2-5; 7 bases line up with TRBD1. Germline values: CDR1 SGDLS, CDR2 YYNGEE. V gave up 3 bases and J gave up 5 bases; unmatched junction bases: 10. The CDR3 runs 15 residues. The chain's CDR3 is CASSAGQVGLETQYF. The CDR3 region has the DNA TGTGCCAGCAGCGCCGGACAGGTTGGGTTGGAGACCCAGTACTTC.

The chain uses TRBV6-5 and TRBJ2-7; TRBD2 might be the D (5 bases). The V end was cut by 2 bases, the J end by 8 bases, with 16 bases between. Germline values: CDR1 MNHEY, CDR2 SVGAGI. The length of the CDR3 is 14 residues. The CDR3 nucleotides are TGTGCCAGCAGTTACCCCAGCGGACTTTTGAAGCAGTACTTC. This codes for CASSYPSGLLKQYF.

This clone was counted many times. The chain carries TRBV10-3 and TRBJ1-1; TRBD1 aligns across 7 bases. The CDR3 length is 12 residues. The V gene's germline CDR1 is ENHRY and CDR2 SYGVKD. The ends lost 7 bases at V and 4 bases at J; junction bases unmatched: 3. CDR3 sequence (DNA): TGTGCCATCAATTCAGGGGGCACTGAAGCTTTCTTT. Encoded protein: CAINSGGTEAFF.

V is TRBV30 and J is TRBJ2-4, with TRBD1 matching over 9 bases. The CDR3 totals 15 residues. The trim removed 5 bases at V and 1 base at J, leaving 6 bases unmatched. Germline CDR1 GTSNPN, CDR2 SVGIG (reference sequence). This CDR3 reads CAWADRGFAKNIQYF. The CDR3 DNA follows: TGTGCCTGGGCCGACAGGGGGTTTGCCAAAAACATTCAGTACTTC.

The CDR3 reads CASSLELAGRPLPYEQYF. CDR3 DNA sequence: TGCGCCAGCAGCTTGGAGCTAGCGGGTCGACCTCTTCCCTACGAGCAGTACTTC. The genes are TRBV5-1 and TRBJ2-7; 8 bases map to TRBD2. The CDR3 contains 18 residues. Germline V CDR1 and CDR2: SGHRS, YFSETQ. J was trimmed by 2 bases and V by 0 bases; bases with no gene match: 13.

The V gene is TRBV20-1, the J gene TRBJ2-1; D is unresolved. Germline CDR1 reads DFQATT; CDR2 reads SNEGSKA (reference sequence). The CDR3 totals 9 residues. Trimming pared 5 bases from V and 8 bases from J, leaving 4 bases between. This CDR3 reads CSASYEQFF. CDR3 in DNA: TGCAGTGCTTCATATGAGCAGTTCTTC.

The rearrangement joins TRBV28 to TRBJ1-1; the D is unclear. The CDR3 sequence is 14 residues long. The germline V gene has CDR1 MDHEN and CDR2 SYDVKM. Trimming shortened V by 2 bases and J by 4 bases, and 11 bases separated the two germline ends. Written as DNA, the CDR3 is TGTGCCAGCAGTTTAAATCGGGGTAGCACTGAAGCTTTCTTT. It codes for CASSLNRGSTEAFF.